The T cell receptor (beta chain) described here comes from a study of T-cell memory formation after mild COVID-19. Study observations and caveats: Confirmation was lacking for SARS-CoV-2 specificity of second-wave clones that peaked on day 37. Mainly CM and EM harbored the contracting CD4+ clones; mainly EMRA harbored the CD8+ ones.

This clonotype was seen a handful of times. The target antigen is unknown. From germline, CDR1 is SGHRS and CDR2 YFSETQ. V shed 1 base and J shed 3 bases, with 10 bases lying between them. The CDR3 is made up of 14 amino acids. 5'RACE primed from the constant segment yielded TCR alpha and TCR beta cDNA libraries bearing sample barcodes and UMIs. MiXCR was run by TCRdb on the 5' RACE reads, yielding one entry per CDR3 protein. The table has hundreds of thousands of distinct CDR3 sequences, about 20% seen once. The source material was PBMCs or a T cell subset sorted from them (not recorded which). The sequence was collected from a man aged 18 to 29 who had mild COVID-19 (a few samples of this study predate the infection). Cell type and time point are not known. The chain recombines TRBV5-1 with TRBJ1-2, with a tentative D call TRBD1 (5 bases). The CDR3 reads CASSLSGADYGYTF. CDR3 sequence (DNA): TGCGCCAGCAGCTTGTCTGGGGCAGACTATGGCTACACCTTC.